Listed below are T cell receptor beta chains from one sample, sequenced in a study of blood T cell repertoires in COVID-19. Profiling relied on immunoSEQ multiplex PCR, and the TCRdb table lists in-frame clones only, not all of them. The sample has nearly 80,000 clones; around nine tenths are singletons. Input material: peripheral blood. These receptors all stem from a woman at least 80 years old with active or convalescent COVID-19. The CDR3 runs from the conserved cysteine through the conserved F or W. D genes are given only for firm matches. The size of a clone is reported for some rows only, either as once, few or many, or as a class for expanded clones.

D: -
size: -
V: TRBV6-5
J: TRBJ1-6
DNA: TGTGCCAGCAGTTACCAAAACTCCTATAATTCACCCCTCCACTTT
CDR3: CASSYQNSYNSPLHF

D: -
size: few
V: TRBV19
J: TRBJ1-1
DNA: TGTGCCAGTAGAGTAGCGTGGGGGAACACTGAAGCTTTCTTT
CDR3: CASRVAWGNTEAFF

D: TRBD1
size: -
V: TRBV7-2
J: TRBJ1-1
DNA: TGTGCCAGCACCCTGGACAGGGGCCTTGGTGGTGAAGCTTTCTTT
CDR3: CASTLDRGLGGEAFF

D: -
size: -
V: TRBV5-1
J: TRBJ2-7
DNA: TGCGCCAGCAGCTTGGAACAGCCTTCCTACGAGCAGTACTTC
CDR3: CASSLEQPSYEQYF

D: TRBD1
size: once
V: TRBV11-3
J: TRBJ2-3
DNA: TGTGCCAGCAGCCCTAGAACCGGGACAGGGATGCCAGATACGCAGTATTTT
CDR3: CASSPRTGTGMPDTQYF

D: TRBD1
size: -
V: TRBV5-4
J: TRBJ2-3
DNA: TGTGCCAGCAGACGACAACCTGGGACAGGAGATGATACGCAGTATTTT
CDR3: CASRRQPGTGDDTQYF

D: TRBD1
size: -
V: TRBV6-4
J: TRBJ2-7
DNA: TGTGCCAGCAGTGACGGCAGGACAGGGGGCCAAGACGAGCAGTACTTC
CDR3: CASSDGRTGGQDEQYF

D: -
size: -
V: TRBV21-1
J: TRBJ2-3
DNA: TGTGCCAGCAGCCCAGGTTCTAGCGGGGGCACAGATACGCAGTATTTT
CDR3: CASSPGSSGGTDTQYF

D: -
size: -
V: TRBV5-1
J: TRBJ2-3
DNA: TGCGCCAGCAATAGAAACACAGATACGCAGTATTTT
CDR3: CASNRNTDTQYF

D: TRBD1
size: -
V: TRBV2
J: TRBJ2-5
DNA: TGTGCCAGCAGCAATTGGGGGCGGACAGGGGTTAAGACCCAGTACTTC
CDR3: CASSNWGRTGVKTQYF

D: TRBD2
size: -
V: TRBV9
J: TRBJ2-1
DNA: TGTGCCAGCAGCGTAGTGGCTAGCGGGGAGGAGTTCTTC
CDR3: CASSVVASGEEFF

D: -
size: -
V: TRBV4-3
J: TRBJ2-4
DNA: TGCGCCAGCAGCCAAGAATGGGGCGGAAGACTAGCCAAAAACATTCAGTACTTC
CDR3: CASSQEWGGRLAKNIQYF

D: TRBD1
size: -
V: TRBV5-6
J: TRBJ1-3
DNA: TGTGCCAGCAGCTTTGATCTTTACAGGGGCTCTGGAAACACCATATATTTT
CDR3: CASSFDLYRGSGNTIYF

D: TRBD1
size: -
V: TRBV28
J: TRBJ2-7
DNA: TGTGCCAGCAGTTTATGGGGACAGGGGGCCGAGCAGTACTTC
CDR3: CASSLWGQGAEQYF

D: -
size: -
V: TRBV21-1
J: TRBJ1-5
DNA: TGTGCCAGCAGCAGCCGGGACTGCACCGTTTATAATAGCAATCAGCCCCAGCATTTT
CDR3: CASSSRDCTVYNSNQPQHF

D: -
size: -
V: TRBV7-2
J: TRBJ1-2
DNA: TGTGCCAGCAGCTTAGGGGTGGGGGCGCGAGGCTATGGCTACACCTTC
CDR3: CASSLGVGARGYGYTF

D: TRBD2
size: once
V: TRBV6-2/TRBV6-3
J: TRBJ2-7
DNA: TGTGCCAGCAGTCCGAGTCCACTAGCGGGAGGCTACGAGCAGTACTTC
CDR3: CASSPSPLAGGYEQYF